Here is one T cell receptor beta chain with its context. A read error is likely, as this CDR3 ends without the conserved phenylalanine or tryptophan. This specimen comes from a study of tumor and adjacent non-tumor tissue in lung cancer. Germline trimming cut 4 bases from V and 5 bases from J; bases unmatched to any gene: 4. The CDR3 runs 14 residues. Germline V CDR1 and CDR2: SQVTM, ANQGSEA. The library came from three nested PCR rounds adapted from ARM-PCR protocols. TCRdb used MiXCR to reprocess the multiplex PCR reads, holding one entry per CDR3 protein. This table has approximately 47,000 distinct CDR3 sequences, around 60% appearing once. This sample's RNA came from whole unsorted tissue. The normal lung tissue was taken more than 3 cm from the tumor edge.

The clonotype originates from a woman in her seventies with non-small cell lung cancer. Sample: distant non-tumor lung tissue. This chain links TRBV29-1 with TRBJ1-6; 8 nucleotides align to TRBD1. CDR3 sequence reads: CSVAATGDNSPLHL. CDR3 nucleotide sequence: TGCAGCGTTGCTGCGACAGGGGATAATTCACCCCTCCACTTG.